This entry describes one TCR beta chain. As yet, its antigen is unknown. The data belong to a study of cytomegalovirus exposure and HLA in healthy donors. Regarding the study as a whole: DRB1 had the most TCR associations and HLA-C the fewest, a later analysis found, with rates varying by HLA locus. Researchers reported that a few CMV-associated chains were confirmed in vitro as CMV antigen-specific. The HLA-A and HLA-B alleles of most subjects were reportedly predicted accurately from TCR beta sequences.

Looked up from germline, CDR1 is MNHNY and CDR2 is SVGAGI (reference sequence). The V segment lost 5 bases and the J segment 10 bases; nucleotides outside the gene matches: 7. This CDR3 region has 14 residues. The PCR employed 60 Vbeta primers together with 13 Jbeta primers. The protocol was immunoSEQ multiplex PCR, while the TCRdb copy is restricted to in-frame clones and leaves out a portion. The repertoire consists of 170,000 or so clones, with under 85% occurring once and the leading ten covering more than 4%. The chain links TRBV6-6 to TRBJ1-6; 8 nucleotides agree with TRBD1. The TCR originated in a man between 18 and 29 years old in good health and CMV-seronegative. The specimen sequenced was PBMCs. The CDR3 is CASSLGQGLSPLHF. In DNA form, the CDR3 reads TGTGCCAGCAGTCTTGGACAGGGTTTGTCACCCCTCCACTTT.